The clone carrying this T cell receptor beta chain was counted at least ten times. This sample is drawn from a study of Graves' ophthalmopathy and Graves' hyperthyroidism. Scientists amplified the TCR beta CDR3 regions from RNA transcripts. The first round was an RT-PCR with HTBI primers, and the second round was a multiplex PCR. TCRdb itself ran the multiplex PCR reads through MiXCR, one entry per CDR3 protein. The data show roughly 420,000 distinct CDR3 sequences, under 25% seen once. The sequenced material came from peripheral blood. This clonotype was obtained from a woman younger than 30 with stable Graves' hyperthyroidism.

This chain's CDR3 is CSVEDRRGGTEAFF. The CDR3, as DNA: TGCAGCGTTGAAGACAGAAGGGGTGGCACTGAAGCTTTCTTT. This rearrangement joins TRBV29-1 to TRBJ1-1; a weak D match, TRBD1 (5 bases). There are 14 residues in the CDR3. Germline lookup yields CDR1 SQVTM and CDR2 ANQGSEA. V was shortened by 0 bases and J by 4 bases, with 12 bases between the two germline ends.